This T cell receptor beta chain was found in a study of blood T cell repertoires in COVID-19. V was trimmed by 1 base and J by 10 bases, leaving 7 bases between them. The germline V gene has CDR1 SEHNR and CDR2 FQNEAQ (reference sequence). The CDR3 has 11 amino acids. Repertoires were generated with immunoSEQ multiplex PCR, while TCRdb's copy carries only in-frame clones and drops some. The sample lists about 280,000 clones, 90% occurring once. Recruits, aged roughly 18 to 90 years, lived in 25 or so US areas. Sequencing input: PBMCs or T cells enriched from blood (not recorded which). The receptor was derived from a woman younger than 35 with acute COVID-19. This chain links TRBV7-9 with TRBJ1-1; unclear D gene. The CDR3 protein is CASSLGVGAFF. The CDR3 nucleotides are TGTGCCAGCAGCTTAGGAGTCGGAGCTTTCTTT.